The next 18 T cell receptor beta chains were all read from a single sample in a study of blood T cells in healthy people across ages. Sample-barcoded 5' priming and a J-beta primer mix drove a second PCR of about 7 to 11 cycles. TCRdb recomputed calls from the 5' RACE reads with MiXCR, one row per CDR3 protein. Here the sample spans 920,000 or so distinct CDR3 sequences, 35% to 50% being singletons. Sequencing used blood. These receptors were taken from a woman aged 55-75 years in good health.

V usage is TRBV20-1 and J usage is TRBJ2-7; 12 bases align to TRBD2. Germline loops: CDR1 DFQATT, CDR2 SNEGSKA (reference sequence). The ends lost 3 bases at V and 2 bases at J; junction bases unmatched: 8. This CDR3 comprises 16 residues. The CDR3 nucleotides are TGCAGTGCTAGGCAACTGACTAGCGGGAGACCCTACGAGCAGTACTTC. Translating it yields CSARQLTSGRPYEQYF.

About this clonotype: This could be a read error, since a much larger clone is one nucleotide away. The rearrangement joins TRBV6-5 to TRBJ2-5; 7 nucleotides agree with TRBD2. The CDR3 covers 13 residues. CDR1 is MNHEY, CDR2 SVGAGI, per germline. With 7 bases clipped from V and 13 bases from J, the junction kept 15 bases outside the gene matches. The CDR3 is CASTRQAGHERYF. CDR3 sequence (DNA): TGTGCCAGCACCCGACAAGCGGGGCACGAGCGGTACTTC.

This chain joins TRBV2 and TRBJ2-7; D perhaps matches TRBD2 (5 bases). The germline V gene encodes CDR1 SNHLY and CDR2 FYNNEI. This CDR3 region has 14 residues. V dropped 8 bases and J dropped 7 bases, with 21 bases sitting between them. CDR3 protein: CASVSWSPRREQYF. CDR3 DNA: TGTGCCAGCGTATCCTGGTCCCCGAGGAGGGAGCAGTACTTC.

The V call is TRBV4-1, the J call TRBJ1-4; D is undetermined. Germline lookup yields CDR1 MGHRA and CDR2 YSYEKL. The CDR3 extends over 13 amino acids. The V gene lost 3 bases and the J gene lost 3 bases, with 5 bases spanning the gap. The CDR3: CASSQGSNEKLFF. The DNA of the CDR3 is TGCGCCAGCAGCCAGGGATCTAATGAAAAACTGTTTTTT.

The chain recombines TRBV6-6 with TRBJ2-3; 9 positions match TRBD1. Germline V gives CDR1 MNHNY, CDR2 SVGAGI (reference sequence). Trimming took 11 bases from V and 1 from J; bases not matched to a gene: 7. The CDR3 totals 14 residues. DNA of the CDR3: TGTGCCTCCCTCCGGGACAGGGGCACAGATACGCAGTATTTT. Translating gives CASLRDRGTDTQYF.

On this clonotype itself: A read error may be the cause here, since a much bigger clone is one base away. The chain carries TRBV20-1 and TRBJ2-5, with D tentatively TRBD2 (6 bases). V was clipped by 3 bases and J by 11 bases, with 10 bases between them. The CDR3 consists of 10 residues. Germline lookup yields CDR1 DFQATT and CDR2 SNEGSKA (reference sequence). The chain's CDR3 is CSASGREQYF. DNA for the CDR3: TGCAGTGCTAGCGGGAGAGAGCAGTACTTC.

The chain joins TRBV13 to TRBJ2-3, with D perhaps TRBD1 or TRBD2 (5 bases each). The germline V gene has CDR1 PRHDT and CDR2 FYEKMQ (reference sequence). Trimming took 2 bases from V and 5 from J, leaving 11 bases between them. The length of the CDR3 is 14 residues. CDR3 coding DNA: TGTGCCAGCAGCTTATACGGGACGAGAGATACGCAGTATTTT. It is translated as CASSLYGTRDTQYF.

The chain employs TRBV5-1 and TRBJ2-7; TRBD1 is a possible D gene (5 bases). Germline-derived CDR1 and CDR2 are SGHRS and YFSETQ. V lost 0 bases and J lost 7, with 14 bases in between. This CDR3 comprises 14 residues. The CDR3 sequence is CASSLVGHITEQYF. The CDR3 DNA is TGCGCCAGCAGCTTGGTTGGACATATAACGGAGCAGTACTTC. Full variable domain (missing parts from reference TRBV5-1 and TRBJ2-7): KAGVTQTPRYLIKTRGQQVTLSCSPISGHRSVSWYQQTPGQGLQFLFEYFSETQRNKGNFPGRFSGRQFSNSRSEMNVSTLELGDSALYLCASSLVGHITEQYFGPGTRLTVT.

This clonotype was seen a handful of times. The chain has TRBV11-2 and TRBJ2-1; 8 bases agree with TRBD2. The V and J ends lost 5 bases and 9 bases, in that order; junction bases with no gene match: 3. The CDR3 extends over 12 amino acids. In germline, CDR1 is SGHAT, CDR2 FQNNGV. DNA for the CDR3: TGTGCCAGCAGCCTAGGGACTAGTGAGCAGTTCTTC. It encodes CASSLGTSEQFF.

The chain is built from TRBV6-1 and TRBJ2-5, with 11 bases aligning to TRBD1. This CDR3 contains 19 residues. Germline loops: CDR1 MNHNS, CDR2 SASEGT. The V gene end was trimmed by 10 bases and the J gene end by 3 bases; junction bases not matched to a gene: 22. As DNA, the CDR3 is TGTGCCACCATGATTGGATTTATGGACAGGGGGCGCCGAAAAGAGACCCAGTACTTC. As protein: CATMIGFMDRGRRKETQYF.

The CDR3, as DNA: TGCAGCGCCGCGGGACAGAAAAACACTGAAGCTTTCTTT. This encodes CSAAGQKNTEAFF. The gene calls are TRBV29-1 and TRBJ1-1; TRBD1 matches 7 bases. Germline V gene sequence: CDR1 SQVTM, CDR2 ANQGSEA. The V and J ends lost 7 bases and 2 bases, in that order; junction bases with no gene match: 7. This CDR3 is 13 amino acids long.

This clonotype showed up just a few times. The chain has TRBV6-4 and TRBJ2-5; no definite D call. Deletions cut 5 bases from V and 11 bases from J, with 18 bases between. Germline CDR1 and CDR2: MRHNA and SNTAGT. The CDR3 length is 13 residues. CDR3 in amino acids: CASSIGPYNEQYF. DNA for the CDR3: TGTGCCAGCAGTATCGGACCTTACAATGAGCAGTACTTC.

This rearrangement joins TRBV11-2 to TRBJ2-5; 9 bases fit TRBD2. The J call could be wrong; TRBJ2-7 is a better fit for the DNA end. Per the germline V gene, CDR1 is SGHAT and CDR2 is FQNNGV. CDR3 length: 17 residues. CDR3 nucleotides: TGTGCCAGCAGCTTCGTTAGCGGGAGTCTAACCGGGGACGAGCAGTACTTC. Its protein is CASSFVSGSLTGDEQYF.

Remarks on this clonotype: One junction end does not reproduce the germline sequence, and a read error may be involved. The rearrangement joins TRBV28 to TRBJ2-3; D may correspond to TRBD1 or TRBD2 (5 bases each). Germline-derived CDR1 and CDR2 are MDHEN and SYDVKM. This CDR3 has 11 amino acids. This CDR3 reads CATSPEGKQYF. The CDR3 nucleotides read TGTGCCACCAGTCCCGAGGGGAAGCAGTATTTT.

V and J are TRBV20-1 and TRBJ2-5; D is possibly TRBD2 (6 bases). Germline V lookup: CDR1 DFQATT, CDR2 SNEGSKA (reference sequence). The CDR3 spans 15 residues. The V end lost 1 base, the J end lost 4 bases, and 16 bases lay between the germline ends. CDR3: CSARGQKTRIETQYF. Written as DNA, the CDR3 is TGCAGTGCTAGAGGTCAAAAGACTAGAATAGAGACCCAGTACTTC.

To note about this clonotype: One junction end disagrees with the germline gene, perhaps due to a read error. The rearrangement uses TRBV10-3 and TRBJ1-4, with 7 bases aligning to TRBD1. This CDR3 is 14 amino acids long. Looked up from germline, CDR1 is ENHRY and CDR2 is SYGVKD. Written as DNA, the CDR3 is TGTGCCGTCAGCGAAGGGACAGTTGATGAAAAACTGTTTTTT. It translates to CAVSEGTVDEKLFF.

V usage is TRBV29-1 and J usage is TRBJ1-2; 7 nucleotides line up with TRBD1. The CDR3 spans 14 residues. Germline loops: CDR1 SQVTM, CDR2 ANQGSEA. The V gene end was trimmed by 4 bases and the J gene end by 1 base; junction bases not matched to a gene: 6. Here the CDR3 reads CSVGRQGRNYGYTF. The CDR3 region has the DNA TGCAGCGTTGGGAGACAGGGTCGTAACTATGGCTACACCTTC.

This chain joins TRBV2 and TRBJ2-3; 9 nucleotides align to TRBD1. J gave up 0 bases and V 7 bases, and 11 bases lay outside the gene matches. CDR1 and CDR2 (germline): SNHLY, FYNNEI. The CDR3 has 17 amino acids. CDR3 sequence (DNA): TGTGCCAGCACCGCGCCCGGACAGGGGTCGAGCACAGATACGCAGTATTTT. Its protein is CASTAPGQGSSTDTQYF.